This T cell receptor beta chain derives from a study of CD8 T cells in Susac syndrome (dated by TCRdb to 2018 to 2020). Regarding the complete study: Whether CD8+ T cell activation and differentiation in Susac syndrome was antigen driven was tested using repertoire sequencing. The clonality of the CD8+ T cell repertoire was compared across 12 healthy donors, about 14 Susac syndrome patients and roughly 15 multiple sclerosis patients.

Peripheral blood CD8+ and CD4+ T cells from healthy donors, Susac syndrome patients and multiple sclerosis patients were profiled using high-throughput TCR beta sequencing. Treatment-naive patients with stable or active relapsing-remitting disease fulfilling revised McDonald criteria were used as multiple sclerosis controls. Bulk CD8+ and CD4+ T cells were purified by magnetic negative isolation, whereas CD8+ TEMRA cells were enriched by FACS. Blood was drawn into EDTA tubes, processed within 24 hours, and PBMCs were isolated by density gradient centrifugation. PBMCs intended for TCR sequencing were cryopreserved in liquid nitrogen and were subsequently thawed in a 37 degrees C water bath. Purity of sorted or isolated CD4+, CD8+ and CD8+ TEMRA cells was at least 90%. RNA was extracted using the RNeasy kit, and about 0.45 to 1 ug of the RNA was reverse transcribed with random hexamers. The immunoSEQ multiplex PCR assay, covering 54 Vbeta and 13 Jbeta segments, was used to amplify TCR beta CDR3 regions. PCR amplification bias was corrected by using a synthetic template baseline for primer optimization and computational correction. In the source study's methods: Reads were annotated to V, D and J genes per IMGT and analyzed with immunoSEQ Analyzer, keeping only productive sequences. Clonality was computed as one minus Shannon entropy normalized by log2 of the number of productive unique sequences. For each patient and control, public and private clones were evaluated among the 100 most prevalent clones. Clones were defined as Susac-specific if absent from the healthy and MS cohorts, from more than 900 published viral clones and from other ImmuneACCESS disease sequences. The raw public reads went through TCRdb reprocessing: fastp at Q25, MiXCR clone calling, in-frame beta chains kept. Each CDR3 protein appears once, grouped with its most common genes and DNA. These V and J calls are TCRdb output, not the study's own analysis. The sample table contains 200,000 to 250,000 distinct CDR3 sequences; only one count was recorded for 90% to 95% of them. Of the sample, less than 0.15% is held by the ten largest clones.

Overall study outcomes, separate from this receptor: The study acknowledged that relatively few individuals were included in the TCR sequencing and HLA analysis.

Trimming leaves V shorter by 7 bases and J shorter by 4 bases, with the junction holding 5 bases beyond the gene matches. CDR1 and CDR2 were assigned from the germline V gene (reference sequence) as LNHDA and SQIVND. The CDR3, cysteine through phenylalanine, is 13 amino acids long. Here the CDR3 DNA is all that survives: 39 bases in frame from base 1. Comments on this clonotype: The antigen this receptor binds is unknown. Base-call qualities are not available, and no considerably larger clone is one nucleotide away.

The rearranged chain carries TRBV19 and TRBJ2-3; TRBD2 lines up with 7 middle nucleotides. Sequencing input: CD8+ T cells from PBMCs. The TCR sequence derives from a human donor with multiple sclerosis. The CDR3 region: CASTQREADTQYF. The bases read TGTGCCAGTACGCAGCGGGAAGCAGATACGCAGTATTTT.